Listed below are T cell receptor beta chains from one sample, sequenced in a study of blood T cells in healthy people across ages. In TCRdb, the 5' RACE reads were re-called with MiXCR into one record per CDR3 protein. The sample holds about 900,000 distinct CDR3 sequences, approximately 49% seen once. The sample was blood. The source of these receptors is a man between 25 and 39 years old in good health. Both conserved end residues are part of each CDR3. A D gene is named only where the DNA matches it firmly. Size is omitted from some rows. Given values are once, few, many or a class for expanded clones.

J,length,V,size,D,CDR3,DNA
TRBJ2-7,14,TRBV11-1,once,NA,CASSVMRGHYEQYF,TGTGCCAGCAGCGTCATGCGGGGGCACTACGAGCAGTACTTC
TRBJ2-5,15,TRBV20-1,NA,TRBD2,CSAPSQGLALETQYF,TGCAGTGCGCCTTCCCAGGGACTAGCGCTGGAGACCCAGTACTTC
TRBJ1-1,15,TRBV6-2/TRBV6-3,NA,TRBD1,CASKIQGFMNTEAFF,TGTGCCAGCAAGATACAGGGGTTTATGAACACTGAAGCTTTCTTT
TRBJ2-3,16,TRBV12-5,NA,TRBD2,CASGLVVSGDPDTQYF,TGTGCTAGTGGTTTGGTGGTTAGCGGGGACCCAGATACGCAGTATTTT
TRBJ2-7,14,TRBV7-9,NA,NA,CASSVVEQPFEQYF,TGTGCCAGCAGCGTCGTAGAGCAACCTTTCGAGCAGTACTTC
TRBJ2-3,15,TRBV7-9,many,NA,CASSLMRGLTDTQYF,TGTGCCAGCAGCTTAATGCGGGGCCTCACAGATACGCAGTATTTT
TRBJ1-1,15,TRBV5-8,many,NA,CASSLTPVMNTEAFF,TGTGCCAGCAGCTTGACACCAGTGATGAACACTGAAGCTTTCTTT
TRBJ1-2,12,TRBV5-6,once,NA,CASSLDQGILTF,TGTGCCAGCAGCTTGGATCAGGGGATCCTCACCTTC
TRBJ2-6,18,TRBV5-1,NA,NA,CASSLMVQDSSGANVLTF,TGCGCCAGCAGCCTAATGGTCCAAGATAGCTCTGGGGCCAACGTCCTGACTTTC
TRBJ2-1,12,TRBV11-2,many,NA,CASSFSYNEQFF,TGTGCCAGCAGCTTCTCCTACAATGAGCAGTTCTTC
TRBJ2-3,15,TRBV9,NA,TRBD2,CASSLGTSVLDTQYF,TGTGCCAGCAGCCTTGGGACTAGCGTCTTAGATACGCAGTATTTT
TRBJ1-4,15,TRBV5-1,NA,NA,CASSLQGIPNEKLFF,TGCGCCAGCAGTCTACAGGGTATTCCTAATGAAAAACTGTTTTTT
TRBJ1-1,12,TRBV5-1,NA,NA,CASSLDGRLAFF,TGCGCCAGCAGCTTGGACGGGCGCTTAGCTTTCTTT
TRBJ2-3,13,TRBV29-1,NA,NA,CSVRKTGPDTQYF,TGCAGCGTTCGTAAGACAGGCCCAGATACGCAGTATTTT
TRBJ1-6,15,TRBV20-1,NA,NA,CSAPGGSGDNSPPHF,TGCAGTGCCCCGGGAGGGTCGGGAGATAATTCACCCCCCCACTTT
TRBJ2-7,11,TRBV4-2,few,TRBD1,CASARGHEQYF,TGTGCCAGCGCTAGGGGGCACGAGCAGTACTTC
TRBJ2-3,16,TRBV20-1,NA,TRBD2,CSARDRLAGRTDTQYF,TGCAGTGCTAGAGATCGGCTAGCGGGGCGCACAGATACGCAGTATTTT
TRBJ1-1,14,TRBV3-1,few,NA,CASSQDGTRFEAFF,TGTGCCAGCAGCCAAGACGGGACTCGGTTTGAAGCTTTCTTT
TRBJ2-5,13,TRBV25-1,NA,NA,CASSDGREETQYF,TGTGCCAGCAGTGACGGCAGGGAAGAGACCCAGTACTTC
TRBJ1-2,15,TRBV12-3/TRBV12-4,NA,TRBD1,CASSLLGTGISGYTF,TGTGCCAGCAGTTTATTGGGGACAGGGATTTCTGGCTACACCTTC
TRBJ1-2,15,TRBV20-1,NA,TRBD1,CSAPYRQGAIYGYTF,TGCAGTGCACCGTACAGACAGGGGGCTATTTATGGCTACACCTTC
TRBJ1-2,17,TRBV14,NA,TRBD1,CASSRGTGDFPNYGYTF,TGTGCCAGCAGCCGTGGGACAGGAGATTTTCCTAACTATGGCTACACCTTC
TRBJ2-5,15,TRBV9,many,NA,CASSVVQGGQETQYF,TGTGCCAGCAGCGTTGTCCAGGGTGGGCAAGAGACCCAGTACTTC
TRBJ2-7,14,TRBV3-1,few,TRBD2,CASSRTSGKYEQYF,TGTGCCAGCAGCCGGACTAGCGGGAAGTACGAGCAGTACTTC
TRBJ2-7,13,TRBV2,few,TRBD2,CASSEPGGGEQYF,TGTGCCAGCAGTGAACCGGGGGGGGGTGAGCAGTACTTC
TRBJ2-2,13,TRBV3-1,NA,NA,CASSQEFPGELFF,TGTGCCAGCAGCCAAGAGTTTCCCGGGGAGCTGTTTTTT
TRBJ2-7,13,TRBV3-1,few,NA,CASSDRLLGEQYF,TGTGCCAGCAGCGACAGGCTGCTGGGCGAGCAGTACTTC
TRBJ2-4,15,TRBV5-6,NA,NA,CASSLDRQGGNIQYF,TGTGCCAGCAGCTTGGATCGCCAGGGGGGAAACATTCAGTACTTC
TRBJ2-1,12,TRBV5-1,NA,NA,CASSPTLNEQFF,TGCGCCAGCAGCCCAACACTCAATGAGCAGTTCTTC
TRBJ1-2,15,TRBV6-5,once,TRBD1,CASSHGQASNYGYTF,TGTGCCAGCAGTCACGGACAGGCCTCTAACTATGGCTACACCTTC
TRBJ2-7,13,TRBV18,NA,TRBD2,CASASGDSYEQYF,TGTGCCTCCGCCAGCGGGGACTCCTACGAGCAGTACTTC